Listed below are T cell receptor beta chains from one sample, sequenced in a study of glioma-infiltrating T cells. TCRdb reanalysed the multiplex PCR reads using MiXCR and keeps one entry per CDR3 protein. The sample contains more than 350,000 distinct CDR3 sequences, roughly two fifths of which appear only once. Sequencing input: glioma tissue, nonneoplastic brain tissue, or PBMCs (not recorded which). The receptors here all came from a human donor with low-grade glioma or glioblastoma, undergoing nonglioma brain surgery, or in good health (not recorded which). CDR3s include the opening cysteine and the closing phenylalanine or tryptophan. Fields, in order: D gene, clone size, V gene, CDR3 length, J gene, CDR3 DNA, CDR3 protein. The D gene is left open where the match is weak. Rows may omit the clone size; those that give it use once, few, many or a size class.

>NA|many|TRBV15|17|TRBJ1-6
TGTGCCACCAGCAGAGATCAGCGTCCTGATTGGGACTCACCCCTCCACTTT
CATSRDQRPDWDSPLHF
>NA|NA|TRBV7-9|15|TRBJ2-7
TGTGCCAGCAGCTTACCCCAAAGGGAGCCCTACGAGCAGTACTTC
CASSLPQREPYEQYF
>TRBD1|NA|TRBV7-2|17|TRBJ2-3
TGTGCCAGCAGCCGCTACGTTGGACAGGGGAGTACAGATACGCAGTATTTT
CASSRYVGQGSTDTQYF
>TRBD1|NA|TRBV6-1|16|TRBJ2-7
TGTGCCAGCAGTGAGACCGGGACAGGGGGCCTCTACGAGCAGTACTTC
CASSETGTGGLYEQYF
>TRBD1|few|TRBV7-9|15|TRBJ2-7
TGTGCCAGCAGCTCCAAGGGGGCCTTCCCCTACGAGCAGTACTTC
CASSSKGAFPYEQYF
>TRBD2|few|TRBV20-1|16|TRBJ2-2
TGCAGTGCTAGAGTACCTAGCGGGATTTCACCCGGGGAGCTGTTTTTT
CSARVPSGISPGELFF
>NA|NA|TRBV18|14|TRBJ2-1
TGTGCCAGCTCACCGGGAGGCAGGGGCTATGAGCAGTTCTTC
CASSPGGRGYEQFF
>NA|NA|TRBV4-1|16|TRBJ1-1
TGCGCCAGCATCCAAGGTCAAACCGGGACGAACACTGAAGCTTTCTTT
CASIQGQTGTNTEAFF
>NA|NA|TRBV19|14|TRBJ2-5
TGTGCCAGTAGTACCACAGGGGCCCGGGGGGCCCAGTACTTC
CASSTTGARGAQYF
>TRBD2|few|TRBV20-1|15|TRBJ2-1
TGCAGTGCTAAACAAAGCCTAGCGGGAGCGGGGGAGCAGTTCTTC
CSAKQSLAGAGEQFF
>TRBD1|NA|TRBV7-2|14|TRBJ1-2
TGTGCCAGCAGCCAAGGACAGGGGGCGGGAGGCTACACCTTC
CASSQGQGAGGYTF
>TRBD1|NA|TRBV2|17|TRBJ1-5
TGTGCCAGCAGTCCCACCCGACAGGGCGGGAGCAATCAGCCCCAGCATTTT
CASSPTRQGGSNQPQHF
>TRBD1|many|TRBV19|15|TRBJ1-5
TGTGCCAGTAGGACAGGGGTTAATAGCAATCAGCCCCAGCATTTT
CASRTGVNSNQPQHF
>TRBD1|many|TRBV27|15|TRBJ1-2
TGTGCCAGCAGTTTAGAGACAGGGGGCATCTATGGCTACACCTTC
CASSLETGGIYGYTF
>TRBD1|few|TRBV20-1|15|TRBJ1-2
TGCAGTGCTTTCGACAGGGGAGGACCTAACTATGGCTACACCTTC
CSAFDRGGPNYGYTF
>TRBD2|many|TRBV20-1|13|TRBJ2-1
TGCAGTGCTGATTGGCGGGAGTGGCCTGAGCAGTTCTTC
CSADWREWPEQFF
>NA|few|TRBV7-2|16|TRBJ1-3
TGTGCCAGCAGCTCCTTGGCAGAACCCTCTGGAAACACCATATATTTT
CASSSLAEPSGNTIYF
>TRBD1|few|TRBV7-9|15|TRBJ2-7
TGTGCCAGCAGCTTAGCCGGGACAGGGGTCGACGAGCAGTACTTC
CASSLAGTGVDEQYF
>NA|many|TRBV7-9|14|TRBJ2-7
TGTGCCAGCAGCTTAGATGCGGGGTCCTACGAGCAGTACTTC
CASSLDAGSYEQYF
>TRBD1|few|TRBV28|16|TRBJ2-1
TGTGCCAGCAGTCCCCCTGGACAGGGGGGTTACAATGAGCAGTTCTTC
CASSPPGQGGYNEQFF
>TRBD1|few|TRBV28|15|TRBJ1-2
TGTGCCAGCAGTTTTGGTCCCACAGGGGGCTATGGCTACACCTTC
CASSFGPTGGYGYTF
>NA|NA|TRBV7-2|16|TRBJ2-7
TGTGCCAGCAGCTTAAAAGGAAACTACTTTCAGGGCGAGCAGTACTTC
CASSLKGNYFQGEQYF
>TRBD1|many|TRBV20-1|16|TRBJ1-1
TGCAGTGCTACAGACTCAGGGGGCGGTCTGGACACTGAAGCTTTCTTT
CSATDSGGGLDTEAFF
>NA|few|TRBV4-1|16|TRBJ1-6
TGCGCCAGCAGCCATCCAGGCAGAGGGCGTGGTTCACCCCTCCACTTT
CASSHPGRGRGSPLHF
>NA|NA|TRBV5-3|15|TRBJ2-7
TGTGCCAGCAGCTTGGGGAGTTCTGGGTACTACGAGCAGTACTTC
CASSLGSSGYYEQYF
>NA|NA|TRBV24-1|14|TRBJ2-1
TGTGCCACCAGTGGTCGGTCCGGGACAAGGTTGCAGTTCTTC
CATSGRSGTRLQFF
>NA|few|TRBV6-1|15|TRBJ2-1
TGTGCCAACAGATATAGTGCCTCCACCTACAATGAGCAGTTCTTC
CANRYSASTYNEQFF
>TRBD2|few|TRBV20-1|14|TRBJ2-3
TGCAGTGAAGGGACTAGCGGGATATCAGATACGCAGTATTTT
CSEGTSGISDTQYF
>NA|NA|TRBV11-2|14|TRBJ2-2
TGTGCCAGCAGTTTCCGGGCCACCACCGGGGAGCTGTTTTTT
CASSFRATTGELFF
>NA|NA|TRBV2|12|TRBJ2-7
TGTGCCAGCAGCACGACTCCGGATGAGCAGTACTTC
CASSTTPDEQYF
>NA|NA|TRBV12-3/TRBV12-4|15|TRBJ2-3
TGTGCCAGCAGTTTAGTGGCAGAAAGCACAGATACGCAGTATTTT
CASSLVAESTDTQYF
>TRBD2|NA|TRBV3-1|18|TRBJ2-5
TGTGCCAGCAGCCAAGATTTTGCCGGGCGGGAGTACTTAGAGACCCAGTACTTC
CASSQDFAGREYLETQYF
>TRBD2|NA|TRBV7-2|16|TRBJ2-7
TGTGCCAGCAGCTTATATGGGACTAGCGGGAGCGATGAGCAGTACTTC
CASSLYGTSGSDEQYF
>NA|NA|TRBV20-1|14|TRBJ2-5
TGCAGTGCAAAAGACAGGGCGGGACTAGAGACCCAGTACTTC
CSAKDRAGLETQYF
>NA|few|TRBV7-8|13|TRBJ1-2
TGTGCCAGCAGCTTAGAGGGGCACTATGGCTACACCTTC
CASSLEGHYGYTF
>NA|NA|TRBV11-2|13|TRBJ1-2
TGTGCCAGCAGCCCCCCTAATACCTATGGCTACACCTTC
CASSPPNTYGYTF
>TRBD2|few|TRBV20-1|14|TRBJ2-3
TGCAGTGCTAGGGTAGCGGGGAATTATAATACGCAGTATTTT
CSARVAGNYNTQYF
>TRBD2|few|TRBV12-3/TRBV12-4|17|TRBJ2-1
TGTGCCAGCAGTTTAGTCAACCGGGGGGGCAGACTCAATGAGCAGTTCTTC
CASSLVNRGGRLNEQFF
>TRBD1|few|TRBV20-1|13|TRBJ2-7
TGCAGTGCTCACAGGGGGCTCTCCTACGAGCAGTACTTC
CSAHRGLSYEQYF
>TRBD1|NA|TRBV4-3|15|TRBJ2-7
TGCGCCAGCAGCCAAGAAGGGACAGAGGACTACGAGCAGTACTTC
CASSQEGTEDYEQYF
>TRBD1|NA|TRBV24-1|13|TRBJ2-6
TGTGCCACCAGTGAATCAGGGGGCAACGTCCTGACTTTC
CATSESGGNVLTF
>NA|few|TRBV6-1|13|TRBJ2-4
TGTGCCAGCAGTGGGGGGAGGTCAAGCATTCAGTACTTC
CASSGGRSSIQYF
>TRBD1|few|TRBV4-1|13|TRBJ2-1
TGCGCCAGCAGCCAGACAGGGTTTAATGAGCAGTTCTTC
CASSQTGFNEQFF
>TRBD2|NA|TRBV6-6|16|TRBJ2-7
TGTGCCAGCAGCCTCGGGACTAGCGGGAGTAGGTACGAGCAGTACTTC
CASSLGTSGSRYEQYF
>TRBD1|NA|TRBV27|13|TRBJ2-7
TGTGCCAGCGGTTTTCGGCAGGGGGACGAGCAGTACTTC
CASGFRQGDEQYF
>NA|NA|TRBV6-1|14|TRBJ1-2
TGTGCCAGCAGTGAAGCCGGGGGTCGGTATGGCTACACCTTC
CASSEAGGRYGYTF
>TRBD2|few|TRBV28|15|TRBJ2-7
TGTGCCAGCATCCAGACTAGCGGGAGTGGGAACGAGCAGTACTTC
CASIQTSGSGNEQYF
>NA|NA|TRBV7-2|14|TRBJ2-5
TGTGCCAGCAGCCCAGGACAGATCCAAGAGACCCAGTACTTC
CASSPGQIQETQYF
>NA|NA|TRBV7-9|11|TRBJ2-3
TGTGCCAGCAGCGGCGGGAATACGCAGTATTTT
CASSGGNTQYF
>NA|few|TRBV28|11|TRBJ2-1
TGTGCCAGCAATTTCCCGAATGAGCAGTTCTTC
CASNFPNEQFF